A single T cell receptor beta chain is shown here with its context. This clonotype was seen only a few times. Its antigen target is currently unknown. There are no base qualities to consult, and no much larger clone falls within one base. The sample is drawn from a study of T-cell reconstitution after alpha-beta-depleted transplantation in children (dated by TCRdb to about 2016). For the study in its entirety: Using TCR repertoire profiling, the study followed T-cell immune reconstitution in a quantitative way in children after TCRalphabeta/CD19-depleted allogeneic hematopoietic cell transplantation.

V loses 1 base of germline sequence and J loses 0 bases, and the interval between the two ends is 17 bases. The germline V gene provides CDR1 SGHRS and CDR2 YFSETQ. Including the terminal cysteine and phenylalanine, the CDR3 comprises 18 residues. Only CDR3 DNA remains: 54 bases, in frame from the first base. What the study reported, not specific to this receptor: In some patients, the high TCRbeta diversity seen at day 60 was put down to recipient T cells and intrathymic progenitors that had survived conditioning. Apparently early alphabetaT-cell count recovery about two months after transplant reportedly relied on only several hundred rapidly expanded clones derived from non-depleted graft cells. The frequencies of hyperexpanded clones fell over the following months, and after one year, T-cell counts and TCRbeta diversity were mostly attributed to newly produced T cells.

The library came from PCR. Sequencer: Illumina HiSeq 2500. TCR libraries were prepared with molecular barcoding, using unique molecular identifiers to normalize TCRbeta repertoire quantification. TCRdb trimmed public reads at Q25 via fastp, called clones via MiXCR and kept in-frame beta chains. Entries that share a CDR3 protein sequence are merged under the most common genes and DNA. The sample table contains about 980,000 distinct CDR3 sequences; only one count was recorded for about 29% of them. 28% of the sample goes to the ten largest clones. The treatment or condition label, as the study defines it: allogeneic hematopoietic cell transplantation with graft depleted of TCRalphabeta T cells and CD19 B cells. TCRalphabeta/CD19-depleted allogeneic hematopoietic cell grafts were given to the transplant recipients, all of whom were children.

The source material was PBMCs, mostly from graft donor cells, sampled 360 days after TCRalphabeta/CD19-depleted stem cell transplant. This clonotype was sampled from a boy under two years old who had a stem cell transplant for SCID, so the T cells may come from the graft donor. The V and J segments used are TRBV5-1 and TRBJ2-1; TRBD1 is possibly the D segment (5 matching bases). The nucleotide sequence is TGCGCCAGCAGCTTGTGGGCCCCACCAGGGCGCTCCTACAATGAGCAGTTCTTC. Translated, this is CASSLWAPPGRSYNEQFF.